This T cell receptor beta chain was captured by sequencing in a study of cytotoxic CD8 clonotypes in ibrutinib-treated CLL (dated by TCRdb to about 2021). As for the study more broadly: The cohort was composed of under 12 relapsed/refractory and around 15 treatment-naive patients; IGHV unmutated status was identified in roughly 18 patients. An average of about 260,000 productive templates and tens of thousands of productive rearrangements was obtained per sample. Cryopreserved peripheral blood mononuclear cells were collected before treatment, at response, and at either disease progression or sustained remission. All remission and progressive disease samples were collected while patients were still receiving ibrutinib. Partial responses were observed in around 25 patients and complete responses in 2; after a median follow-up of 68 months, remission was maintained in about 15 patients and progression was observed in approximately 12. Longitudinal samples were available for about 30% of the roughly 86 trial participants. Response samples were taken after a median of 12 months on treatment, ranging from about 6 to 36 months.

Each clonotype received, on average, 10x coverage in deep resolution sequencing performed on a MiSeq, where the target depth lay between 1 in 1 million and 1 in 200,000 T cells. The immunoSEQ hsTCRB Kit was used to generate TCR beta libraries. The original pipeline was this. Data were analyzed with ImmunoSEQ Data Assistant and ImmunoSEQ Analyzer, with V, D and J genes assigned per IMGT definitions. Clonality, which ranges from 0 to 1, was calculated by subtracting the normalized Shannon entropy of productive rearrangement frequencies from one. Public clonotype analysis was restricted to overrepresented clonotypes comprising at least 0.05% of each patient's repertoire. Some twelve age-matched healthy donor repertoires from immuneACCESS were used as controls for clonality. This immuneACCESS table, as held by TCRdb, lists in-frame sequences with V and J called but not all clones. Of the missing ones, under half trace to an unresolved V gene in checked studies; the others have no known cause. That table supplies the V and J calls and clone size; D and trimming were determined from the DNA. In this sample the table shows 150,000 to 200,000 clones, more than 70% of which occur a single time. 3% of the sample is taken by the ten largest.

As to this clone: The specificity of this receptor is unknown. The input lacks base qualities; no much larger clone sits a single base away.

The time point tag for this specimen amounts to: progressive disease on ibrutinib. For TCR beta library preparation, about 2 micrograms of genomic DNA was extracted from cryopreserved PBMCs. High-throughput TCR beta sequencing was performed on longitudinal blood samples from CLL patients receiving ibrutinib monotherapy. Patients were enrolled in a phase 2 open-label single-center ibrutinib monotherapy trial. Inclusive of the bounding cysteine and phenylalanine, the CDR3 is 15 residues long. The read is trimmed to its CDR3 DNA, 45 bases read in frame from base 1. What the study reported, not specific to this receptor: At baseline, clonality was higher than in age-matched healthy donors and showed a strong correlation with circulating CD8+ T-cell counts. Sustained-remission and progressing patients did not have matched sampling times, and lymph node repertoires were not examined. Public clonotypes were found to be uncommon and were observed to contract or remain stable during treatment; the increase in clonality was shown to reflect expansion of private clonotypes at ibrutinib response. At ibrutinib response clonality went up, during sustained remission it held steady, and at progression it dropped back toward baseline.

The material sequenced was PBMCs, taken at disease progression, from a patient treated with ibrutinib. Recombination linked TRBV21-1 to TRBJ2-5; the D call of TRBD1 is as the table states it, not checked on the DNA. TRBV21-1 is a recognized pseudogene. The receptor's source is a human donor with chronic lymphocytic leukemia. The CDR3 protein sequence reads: CASSTRTGGEETQYF. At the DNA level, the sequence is TGTGCCAGCAGCACCCGGACAGGGGGCGAAGAGACCCAGTACTTC.